The 3 T cell receptor beta chains below all came from one sample that was sequenced in a study of OX40 agonist ivuxolimab in advanced cancers. Measured with immunoSEQ multiplex PCR; TCRdb has only the in-frame clones, and not every one. The sample yields some 50,000 clones, about 90% seen once. The specimen comprised CD4+ or CD8+ T cells sorted from blood, sampled in a trial of the OX40 agonist ivuxolimab. All receptors come from an adult with an advanced solid tumor such as melanoma, head and neck, liver or kidney cancer.

The chain combines TRBV5-1 with TRBJ1-1; D gene unclear. V was cut by 1 base and J by 0 bases, with 7 bases left in between. The CDR3 covers 14 residues. Germline CDR1 reads SGHRS; CDR2 reads YFSETQ. The chain's CDR3 is CASSLSGVNTEAFF. The CDR3 region has the DNA TGCGCCAGCAGCTTGTCTGGGGTGAACACTGAAGCTTTCTTT.

CDR3 amino acids: CASSLAGNTEAFF. As DNA, the CDR3 is TGTGCCAGCAGCTTAGCGGGGAACACTGAAGCTTTCTTT. The V call is TRBV7-8, the J call TRBJ1-1; D is unclear. V dropped 0 bases and J dropped 1 base, with 3 bases sitting between them. This CDR3 is 13 amino acids long. CDR1 SGHVS and CDR2 FQNEAQ come from the germline V gene.

This clone has only one observation. J is TRBJ2-2 and V is TRBV13, with D possibly TRBD2 on 5 matching bases. The CDR3 consists of 14 residues. Looked up from germline, CDR1 is PRHDT and CDR2 is FYEKMQ (reference sequence). V lost 4 bases and J lost 6, with 12 bases in between. CDR3 region: CASSSLGRAGELFF. CDR3 nucleotides: TGTGCCAGCAGCTCCCTGGGGAGAGCCGGGGAGCTGTTTTTT. Full variable domain (rest looked up from reference TRBV13 and TRBJ2-2): AAGVIQSPRHLIKEKRETATLKCYPIPRHDTVYWYQQGPGQDPQFLISFYEKMQSDKGSIPDRFSAQQFSDYHSELNMSSLELGDSALYFCASSSLGRAGELFFGEGSRLTVL.